These 9 T cell receptor beta chains came from one sample sequenced in a study of T cells in localized non-small cell lung cancer. Only in-frame clones appear in the TCRdb table, and some are missing; sequencing was by immunoSEQ multiplex PCR. The table includes approximately 31,000 clones, 70% to 90% detected once. This sample comprised peripheral blood, obtained before any cancer treatment. These receptors were collected from a male donor at least 60 years old with stage III lung adenocarcinoma.

The V call is TRBV5-1, the J call TRBJ1-1; D is ambiguous. Trimming took off 0 bases at V and 2 bases at J, with 11 bases between the two ends. CDR3 length: 15 amino acids. Germline V CDR1 and CDR2: SGHRS, YFSETQ. For the CDR3, the DNA is TGCGCCAGCAGCTTGGCGTCCCGCGCTAACACTGAAGCTTTCTTT. Its translation is CASSLASRANTEAFF.

The V and J genes are TRBV5-8 and TRBJ1-4; D uncertain. The CDR3 extends over 13 amino acids. Germline assignment: CDR1 SGHTS and CDR2 YDEGEE. V lost 6 bases, J lost 7 bases, and 13 bases lay in between. CDR3 DNA sequence: TGTGCCAGCAACTCCGGGGTAGTTGAAAAACTGTTTTTT. This sequence encodes CASNSGVVEKLFF.

This sequence joins TRBV9 and TRBJ1-5, with a tentative D call TRBD1 (6 bases). Germline lookup yields CDR1 SGDLS and CDR2 YYNGEE. Trimming took 3 bases from V and 4 from J, leaving 14 bases between them. The CDR3 is made up of 15 amino acids. The CDR3 sequence: CASSGPGTPNQPQHF. Here the CDR3 DNA reads TGTGCCAGCAGCGGTCCCGGGACACCGAATCAGCCCCAGCATTTT.

This chain connects TRBV19 to TRBJ2-7; D tentatively fits TRBD1 or TRBD2 (6 bases each). The length of the CDR3 is 15 residues. Germline CDR1 LNHDA, CDR2 SQIVND (reference sequence). V lost 8 bases and J lost 0, with 17 bases in between. CDR3 DNA sequence: TGTGCCAGTCGCGGGGCGGACAGAATCTCCTACGAGCAGTACTTC. Translation gives CASRGADRISYEQYF.

The rearrangement joins TRBV18 to TRBJ2-7; the match to TRBD1 covers 11 bases. V shed 3 bases, J shed 1 base, and the junction held 5 bases outside the gene matches. CDR1 and CDR2 (germline): KGHSH, LQKENI. This CDR3 has 16 amino acids. The CDR3 nucleotides are TGTGCCAGCTCACCTCGGGACAGGGGGGGGTCCTACGAGCAGTACTTC. Amino acid sequence: CASSPRDRGGSYEQYF.

The V gene is TRBV6-6, the J gene TRBJ1-4; no reliable D call. The germline CDR1 and CDR2 sequences are MNHNY and SVGAGI (reference sequence). V gave up 4 bases and J gave up 11 bases, with 11 bases separating them. The CDR3 spans 12 residues. CDR3 in amino acids: CASSLSRGKLFF. DNA of the CDR3: TGTGCCAGCAGTTTATCCCGAGGCAAACTGTTTTTT.

The chain employs TRBV9 and TRBJ2-7; D possibly corresponds to TRBD2 (6 bases). The CDR3 runs to 15 residues. V lost 0 bases to trimming and J lost 2 bases, with 12 bases between them. Germline-derived CDR1 and CDR2 are SGDLS and YYNGEE. This CDR3 is CASSVGGTEAYEQYF. The DNA for the CDR3 is TGTGCCAGCAGCGTAGGGGGGACTGAAGCCTACGAGCAGTACTTC.

The chain recombines TRBV21-1 with TRBJ2-1; TRBD2 is the table's D call, not checked against the DNA. TRBV21-1 is a known pseudogene. The CDR3 runs to 15 residues. This chain's CDR3 is CATQKGGLGSNEQFF. In nucleotides, the CDR3 is TGTGCCACCCAAAAGGGCGGATTGGGGAGCAATGAGCAGTTCTTC.

This clone has only a few counts. This rearrangement joins TRBV5-1 to TRBJ1-4; tentative D call: TRBD1 (5 bases). Germline V gene data show CDR1 as SGHRS and CDR2 as YFSETQ. Deletions cut 6 bases from V and 0 bases from J, with 15 bases between. The CDR3 extends over 16 amino acids. As DNA, the CDR3 is TGCGCCAGCACCATTCAGGGCAGGGCAACTAATGAAAAACTGTTTTTT. The encoded protein is CASTIQGRATNEKLFF.